The subject of this entry is one T cell receptor beta chain. In the authors' workflow: The authors estimated nucleated cell counts from reference gene primer amplification. Repertoires were generated with immunoSEQ multiplex PCR, while TCRdb's copy carries only in-frame clones and drops some. The DNA gave D and trimming, while V, J and clone size come from that table. The data contain around 210,000 clones, 65% to 90% of them singletons. CDR1 KGHSH and CDR2 LQKENI come from the germline V gene. The CDR3 sequence is 13 residues long. V was cut by 5 bases and J by 7 bases, with 15 bases left in between. This specimen comes from a study of blood T cell repertoires in COVID-19. Study background: Material from acute and convalescent COVID-19 was sourced from the United States, Italy and Spain. PBMCs, B-cell-depleted T cells, or T cells provided the cDNA or gDNA that made up the material.

The genes are TRBV18 and TRBJ2-7, with a possible D match to TRBD2 (6 bases). Sample: peripheral blood. The origin of this receptor is a man over 45 with COVID-19, enrolled during active disease. The CDR3 DNA reads TGTGCCAGCTCATCTAACTCTGCGGGGGAGCAGTACTTC. Translated, it gives CASSSNSAGEQYF.